This is a list of T cell receptor beta chains from one sample in a study of neurological immune-mediated disorders. TCRdb re-derived calls from the 5' RACE reads in MiXCR, one entry per CDR3 protein. The profile shows about 65,000 distinct CDR3 sequences, 3.5% to 4.5% of them singletons. The specimen sequenced was PBMCs. These receptors were collected from a man between 50 and 59 years old with multiple sclerosis. CDR3s include the opening cysteine and the closing phenylalanine or tryptophan. The order of the fields is CDR3 length, D gene, J gene, V gene, clone size, CDR3 protein, CDR3 DNA. D genes are given only for firm matches. The size of a clone is reported for some rows only, either as once, few or many, or as a class for expanded clones.

len: 12; d_gene: NA; j_gene: TRBJ2-6; v_gene: TRBV6-5; abundance: many; CDR3aa: CASRFGANVLTF; CDR3nt: TGTGCCAGCAGGTTCGGGGCCAACGTCCTGACTTTC
len: 15; d_gene: TRBD2; j_gene: TRBJ2-2; v_gene: TRBV2; abundance: few; CDR3aa: CASKLLAARGGELFF; CDR3nt: TGTGCCTCTAAGTTACTAGCGGCGCGGGGAGGGGAGCTGTTTTTT
len: 15; d_gene: TRBD1; j_gene: TRBJ1-1; v_gene: TRBV5-6; abundance: few; CDR3aa: CASSLGQGLNTEAFF; CDR3nt: TGTGCCAGCAGCTTGGGACAGGGCCTGAACACTGAAGCTTTCTTT
len: 13; d_gene: TRBD1; j_gene: TRBJ2-5; v_gene: TRBV5-1; abundance: many; CDR3aa: CASSPDRAETQYF; CDR3nt: TGCGCCAGCAGCCCGGACAGGGCCGAGACCCAGTACTTC
len: 12; d_gene: NA; j_gene: TRBJ1-6; v_gene: TRBV7-9; abundance: many; CDR3aa: CASSLPWPPLHF; CDR3nt: TGTGCCAGCAGTCTACCTTGGCCACCCCTCCACTTT
len: 13; d_gene: NA; j_gene: TRBJ1-5; v_gene: TRBV7-8; abundance: NA; CDR3aa: CASSLGYREPQNF; CDR3nt: TGTGCCAGCAGCTTAGGCTATAGGGAGCCCCAGAATTTT
len: 14; d_gene: TRBD1; j_gene: TRBJ2-2; v_gene: TRBV29-1; abundance: many; CDR3aa: CSAGTGQNTGELFF; CDR3nt: TGCAGCGCTGGGACAGGCCAAAACACCGGGGAGCTGTTTTTT
len: 15; d_gene: NA; j_gene: TRBJ2-7; v_gene: TRBV10-3; abundance: many; CDR3aa: CAISDTGTGPYEQYF; CDR3nt: TGTGCCATCAGTGACACTGGGACGGGACCCTACGAGCAGTACTTC
len: 15; d_gene: TRBD1; j_gene: TRBJ1-1; v_gene: TRBV7-9; abundance: many; CDR3aa: CASSLTGQGGTEAFF; CDR3nt: TGTGCCAGCAGCTTAACGGGACAGGGTGGCACTGAAGCTTTCTTT
len: 13; d_gene: NA; j_gene: TRBJ1-5; v_gene: TRBV20-1; abundance: many; CDR3aa: CSARDDPNQPQHF; CDR3nt: TGCAGTGCTAGAGATGACCCCAATCAGCCCCAGCATTTT
len: 13; d_gene: NA; j_gene: TRBJ1-4; v_gene: TRBV20-1; abundance: few; CDR3aa: CSARQGAREKLFF; CDR3nt: TGCAGTGCTAGACAGGGAGCGCGTGAAAAACTGTTTTTT
len: 15; d_gene: NA; j_gene: TRBJ1-5; v_gene: TRBV28; abundance: many; CDR3aa: CASSFPRVRNQPQHF; CDR3nt: TGTGCCAGCAGTTTCCCCCGAGTCCGCAATCAGCCCCAGCATTTT
len: 18; d_gene: NA; j_gene: TRBJ2-3; v_gene: TRBV5-6; abundance: many; CDR3aa: CASSLVGSAATREDTQYF; CDR3nt: TGTGCCAGCAGCTTGGTGGGTTCGGCGGCAACTAGGGAAGATACGCAGTATTTT
len: 17; d_gene: NA; j_gene: TRBJ2-3; v_gene: TRBV5-1; abundance: many; CDR3aa: CASSLRQGIAGTDTQYF; CDR3nt: TGCGCCAGCAGCTTACGGCAGGGAATTGCCGGCACAGATACGCAGTATTTT
len: 15; d_gene: NA; j_gene: TRBJ1-5; v_gene: TRBV3-1; abundance: many; CDR3aa: CASSQGQGPSWPQNF; CDR3nt: TGTGCCAGCAGCCAAGGGCAGGGGCCTAGTTGGCCCCAGAATTTT
len: 16; d_gene: TRBD1; j_gene: TRBJ1-3; v_gene: TRBV5-6; abundance: many; CDR3aa: CASSDGTAVVGNTIYF; CDR3nt: TGTGCCAGCAGCGACGGGACAGCCGTGGTTGGAAACACCATATATTTT
len: 14; d_gene: NA; j_gene: TRBJ1-1; v_gene: TRBV5-1; abundance: many; CDR3aa: CASSTDGRNTEAFF; CDR3nt: TGCGCCAGCAGCACAGACGGGCGGAACACTGAAGCTTTCTTT
len: 17; d_gene: TRBD2; j_gene: TRBJ2-7; v_gene: TRBV7-3; abundance: NA; CDR3aa: CASSSRSGLAGIHEQYF; CDR3nt: TGTGCCAGCAGCTCGAGGTCGGGACTAGCGGGGATCCACGAGCAGTACTTC
len: 14; d_gene: TRBD2; j_gene: TRBJ2-3; v_gene: TRBV20-1; abundance: many; CDR3aa: CSAKAGGPRDTQYF; CDR3nt: TGCAGTGCTAAGGCGGGGGGGCCGCGAGATACGCAGTATTTT
len: 14; d_gene: NA; j_gene: TRBJ2-3; v_gene: TRBV5-1; abundance: few; CDR3aa: CASSPGRRTDTQYF; CDR3nt: TGCGCCAGCAGCCCAGGGCGCCGCACAGATACGCAGTATTTT
len: 13; d_gene: NA; j_gene: TRBJ2-2; v_gene: TRBV12-3/TRBV12-4; abundance: many; CDR3aa: CAGRDKNTGELFF; CDR3nt: TGTGCCGGCCGGGACAAGAACACCGGGGAGCTGTTTTTT
len: 12; d_gene: NA; j_gene: TRBJ2-5; v_gene: TRBV20-1; abundance: many; CDR3aa: CSATVNQETQYF; CDR3nt: TGCAGTGCGACGGTAAATCAAGAGACCCAGTACTTC
len: 14; d_gene: TRBD1; j_gene: TRBJ2-7; v_gene: TRBV6-6; abundance: few; CDR3aa: CASTTGGSSYEQYF; CDR3nt: TGTGCCAGCACCACAGGGGGCAGCTCCTACGAGCAGTACTTC
len: 14; d_gene: NA; j_gene: TRBJ1-2; v_gene: TRBV29-1; abundance: many; CDR3aa: CSVELAKGSYGYTF; CDR3nt: TGCAGCGTTGAATTGGCAAAAGGGTCCTATGGCTACACCTTC
len: 12; d_gene: NA; j_gene: TRBJ2-5; v_gene: TRBV5-6; abundance: many; CDR3aa: CASRAVRGTQYF; CDR3nt: TGTGCCAGCAGGGCTGTGCGGGGGACCCAGTACTTC
len: 16; d_gene: NA; j_gene: TRBJ1-6; v_gene: TRBV20-1; abundance: many; CDR3aa: CSARDVAGAGNSPLHF; CDR3nt: TGCAGTGCTAGAGATGTGGCAGGGGCAGGTAATTCACCCCTCCACTTT